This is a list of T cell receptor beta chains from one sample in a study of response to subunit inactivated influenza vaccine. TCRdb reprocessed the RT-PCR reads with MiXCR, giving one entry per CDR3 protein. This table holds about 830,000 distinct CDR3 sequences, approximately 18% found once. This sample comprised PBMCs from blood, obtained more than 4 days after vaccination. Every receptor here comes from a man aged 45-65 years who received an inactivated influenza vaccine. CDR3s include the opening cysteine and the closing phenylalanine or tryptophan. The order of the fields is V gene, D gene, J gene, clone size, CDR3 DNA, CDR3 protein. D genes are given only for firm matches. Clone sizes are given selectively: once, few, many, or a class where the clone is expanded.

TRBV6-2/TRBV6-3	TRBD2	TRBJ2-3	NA	TGTGCCAGCAGTTGGGGACTAACCACAGATACGCAGTATTTT	CASSWGLTTDTQYF
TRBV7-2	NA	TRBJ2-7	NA	TGTGCCAGCAGCTTAGCGAGCCCCCCGTTCATCCTCTACGAGCAGTACTTC	CASSLASPPFILYEQYF
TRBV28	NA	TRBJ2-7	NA	TGTGCCAGCAGTGGCTGGGGGGGACAGGCCTACGAGCAGTACTTC	CASSGWGGQAYEQYF
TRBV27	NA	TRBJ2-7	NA	TGTGCCAGCAGTTTCGGATCTAGCGTCTACGAGCAGTACTTC	CASSFGSSVYEQYF
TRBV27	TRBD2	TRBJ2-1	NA	TGTGCCAGCAGTTTTTGGCTAGCGGGCGCCGGGGAGCAGTTCTTC	CASSFWLAGAGEQFF
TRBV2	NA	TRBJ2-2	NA	TGTGCCAGCAGTGAGGTCAAAATCACCGGGGAGCTGTTTTTT	CASSEVKITGELFF
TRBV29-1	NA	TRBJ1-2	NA	TGCAGCGTTAACAGGGACGGCTATGGCTACACCTTC	CSVNRDGYGYTF
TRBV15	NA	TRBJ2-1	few	TGTGCCACCAGCAGAGTGAGGGACTACAATGAGCAGTTCTTC	CATSRVRDYNEQFF
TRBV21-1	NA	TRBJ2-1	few	TGTGCCAGCAGAATGGGACTAGCGGGGGCCACTTTATACAATGAGCAGTTCTTC	CASRMGLAGATLYNEQFF
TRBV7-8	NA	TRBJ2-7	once	TGTGCCAGCAGCCTAGATAAGGGGTCCAACGAGCAGTACTTC	CASSLDKGSNEQYF
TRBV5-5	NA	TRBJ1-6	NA	TGTGCCAGCAGAAAAGACGGACGGGGTGGGAATTCACCCCTCCACTTT	CASRKDGRGGNSPLHF
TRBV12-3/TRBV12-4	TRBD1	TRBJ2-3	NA	TGTGCCAGCACTCAGACAGGGAAGACAGATACGCAGTATTTT	CASTQTGKTDTQYF
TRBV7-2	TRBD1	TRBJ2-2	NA	TGTGCCAGCAGCATCGGGACAGGGCTTGGAACCGGGGAGCTGTTTTTT	CASSIGTGLGTGELFF